The clone carrying this T cell receptor beta chain was counted between two and nine times. What it recognizes is unknown. The donors were in the roughly 130-subject validation cohort; that cohort was separate from the roughly 680-subject first cohort. Profiling relied on immunoSEQ multiplex PCR, and the TCRdb table lists in-frame clones only, not all of them. Here the sample spans around 300,000 clones, 80% to 90% being singletons. The sample comes from a study of cytomegalovirus exposure and HLA in healthy donors. Study conclusions and caveats: The authors enumerated around 150 TCR beta chains as linked to cytomegalovirus.

V lost 4 bases to trimming and J lost 1 base, with 11 bases between them. Per germline, CDR1 SGHRS and CDR2 YFSETQ. CDR3 length: 14 residues. Sequencing was performed on PBMCs. V and J are TRBV5-1 and TRBJ1-1; no reliable D call. The clonotype comes from a woman aged 18-30 years in good health and CMV-seronegative. The CDR3 spells CASSPRGRNTEAFF. In nucleotides, the CDR3 is TGCGCCAGCAGCCCGCGTGGTAGGAACACTGAAGCTTTCTTT.